The sequence of this TCR beta chain was determined in a study of cytomegalovirus exposure and HLA in healthy donors. As concerns this clone: The target antigen is unknown.

Healthy bone marrow donors supplied every sample. Whole-study results and caveats: Apparent HLA restriction characterized most CMV-associated TCR beta chains in a later analysis. The productive fraction for most TCR beta V segments was about 90% or about 30% in an earlier analysis. Later analysis demonstrated an association between a missense DCLRE1C variant and TCR beta V- and J-gene trimming.

Amplification used 60 Vbeta primers and 13 Jbeta primers. Method: immunoSEQ multiplex PCR; TCRdb's copy keeps in-frame clones and lacks some. The sample has 140,000 to 150,000 clones; 70% are singletons. The CDR3 is 15 residues long. Germline trimming cut 6 bases from V and 4 bases from J; bases unmatched to any gene: 9. Germline assignment: CDR1 MNHNY and CDR2 SVGAGI (reference sequence). This TCR came from a woman aged 60-75 years in good health and CMV-seropositive. The V call is TRBV6-6, the J call TRBJ2-3; 8 bases line up with TRBD1. The sequenced material came from PBMCs. Written as DNA, the CDR3 is TGTGCCAGCAGAAACGACAGGGGCGCGTCAGATACGCAGTATTTT. It is translated as CASRNDRGASDTQYF.